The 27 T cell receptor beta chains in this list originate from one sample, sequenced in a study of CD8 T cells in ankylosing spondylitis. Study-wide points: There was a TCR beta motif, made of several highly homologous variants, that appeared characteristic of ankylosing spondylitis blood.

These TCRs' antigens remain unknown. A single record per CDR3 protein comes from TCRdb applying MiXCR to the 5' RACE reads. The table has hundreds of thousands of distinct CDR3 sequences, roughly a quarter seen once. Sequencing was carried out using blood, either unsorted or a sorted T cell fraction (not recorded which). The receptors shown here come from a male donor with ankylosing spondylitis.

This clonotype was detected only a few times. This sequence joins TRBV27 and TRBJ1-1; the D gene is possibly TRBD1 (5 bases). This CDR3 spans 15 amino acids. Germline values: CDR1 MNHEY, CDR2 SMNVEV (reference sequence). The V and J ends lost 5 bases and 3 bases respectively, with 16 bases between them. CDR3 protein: CASSPTGGRDTEAFF. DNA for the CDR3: TGTGCCAGCAGTCCAACCGGGGGGAGGGACACTGAAGCTTTCTTT.

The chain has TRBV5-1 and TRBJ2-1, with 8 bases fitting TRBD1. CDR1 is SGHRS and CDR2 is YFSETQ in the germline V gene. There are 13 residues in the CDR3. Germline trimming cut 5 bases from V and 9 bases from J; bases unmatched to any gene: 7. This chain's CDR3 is CASRGQVGSEQFF. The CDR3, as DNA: TGCGCCAGCAGGGGACAGGTGGGGAGTGAGCAGTTCTTC.

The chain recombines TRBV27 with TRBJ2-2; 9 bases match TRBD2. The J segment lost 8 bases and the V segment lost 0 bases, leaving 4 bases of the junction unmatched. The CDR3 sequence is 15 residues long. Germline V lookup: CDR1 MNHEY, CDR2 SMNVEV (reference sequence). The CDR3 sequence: CASSLSREGPGELFF. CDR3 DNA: TGTGCCAGCAGTTTATCGCGGGAGGGCCCAGGGGAGCTGTTTTTT.

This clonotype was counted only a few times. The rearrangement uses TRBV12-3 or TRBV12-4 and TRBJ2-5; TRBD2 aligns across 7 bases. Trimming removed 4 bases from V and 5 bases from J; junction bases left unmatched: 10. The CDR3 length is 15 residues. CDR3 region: CASSWGLAERETQYF. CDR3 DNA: TGTGCCAGCAGTTGGGGTCTAGCGGAGAGGGAGACCCAGTACTTC.

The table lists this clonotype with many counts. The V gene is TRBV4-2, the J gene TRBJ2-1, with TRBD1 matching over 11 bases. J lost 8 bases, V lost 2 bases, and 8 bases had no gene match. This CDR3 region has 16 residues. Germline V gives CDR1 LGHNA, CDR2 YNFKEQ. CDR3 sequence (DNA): TGTGCCAGCAGCCAACAAGGACAGGGGGCGAGCTATGAGCAGTTCTTC. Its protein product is CASSQQGQGASYEQFF.

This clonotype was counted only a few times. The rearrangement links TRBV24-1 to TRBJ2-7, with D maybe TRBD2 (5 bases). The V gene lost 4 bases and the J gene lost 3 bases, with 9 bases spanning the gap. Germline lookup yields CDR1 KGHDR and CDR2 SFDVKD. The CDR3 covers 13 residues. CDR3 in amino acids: CATSDPGDYEQYF. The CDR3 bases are TGTGCCACCAGTGACCCCGGGGACTACGAGCAGTACTTC.

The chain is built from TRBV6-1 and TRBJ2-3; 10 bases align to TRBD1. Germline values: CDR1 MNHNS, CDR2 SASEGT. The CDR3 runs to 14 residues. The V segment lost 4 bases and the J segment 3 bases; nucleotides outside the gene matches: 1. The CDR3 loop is CASSGDRGTDTQYF. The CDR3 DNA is TGTGCCAGCAGTGGGGACAGGGGAACAGATACGCAGTATTTT.

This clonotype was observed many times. CDR3: CASSRLGDGTDTQYF. The CDR3, as DNA: TGTGCCAGCAGCCGCCTTGGAGATGGCACAGATACGCAGTATTTT. The genes are TRBV11-2 and TRBJ2-3, with unresolved D. V shed 5 bases and J shed 1 base, with 13 bases lying between them. The CDR3 has 15 residues. From germline, CDR1 is SGHAT and CDR2 FQNNGV.

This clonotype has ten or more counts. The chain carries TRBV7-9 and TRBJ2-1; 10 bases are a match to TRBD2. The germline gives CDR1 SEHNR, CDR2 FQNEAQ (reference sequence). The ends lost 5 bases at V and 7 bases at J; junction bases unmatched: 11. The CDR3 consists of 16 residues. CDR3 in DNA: TGTGCCAGCAGCATGGGCCTAGCGGGAGTTAAGAATGAGCAGTTCTTC. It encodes CASSMGLAGVKNEQFF.

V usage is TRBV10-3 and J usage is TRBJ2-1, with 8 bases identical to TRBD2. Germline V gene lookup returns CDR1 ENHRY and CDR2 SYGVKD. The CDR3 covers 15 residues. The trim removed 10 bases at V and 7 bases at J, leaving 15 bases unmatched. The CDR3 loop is CATGTLSGTGNEQFF. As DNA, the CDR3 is TGTGCCACCGGGACCCTTAGCGGGACGGGGAATGAGCAGTTCTTC.

In DNA, the CDR3 is TGCAGTGCTACCCCGACTAGCGGGAGGGCCGGGGGAGATACGCAGTATTTT. Translated: CSATPTSGRAGGDTQYF. This chain connects TRBV20-1 to TRBJ2-3; 14 bases are shared with TRBD2. J lost 5 bases, V lost 4 bases, and 11 bases had no gene match. CDR3 length equals 17 residues. Germline V gene data show CDR1 as DFQATT and CDR2 as SNEGSKA (reference sequence).

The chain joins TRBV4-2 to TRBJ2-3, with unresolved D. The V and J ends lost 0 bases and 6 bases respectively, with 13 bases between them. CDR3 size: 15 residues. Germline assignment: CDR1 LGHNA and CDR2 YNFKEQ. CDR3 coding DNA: TGTGCCAGCAGCCAAGACGGTGGGGAAATCGATACGCAGTATTTT. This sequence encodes CASSQDGGEIDTQYF.

The DNA for the CDR3 is TGTGCCAGCAGTTACGGATACTACGAGCAGTACTTC. As protein: CASSYGYYEQYF. The V call is TRBV6-6, the J call TRBJ2-7; no clear D gene. Deletions cut 2 bases from V and 3 bases from J, with 5 bases between. Germline V lookup: CDR1 MNHNY, CDR2 SVGAGI (reference sequence). This CDR3 is built from 12 residues.

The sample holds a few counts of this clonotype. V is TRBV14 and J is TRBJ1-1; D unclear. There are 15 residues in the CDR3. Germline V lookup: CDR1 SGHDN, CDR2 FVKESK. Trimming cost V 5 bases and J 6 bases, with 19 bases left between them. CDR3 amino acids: CASSTSTQLKAEAFF. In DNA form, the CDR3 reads TGTGCCAGCAGCACCTCTACTCAACTAAAGGCTGAAGCTTTCTTT.

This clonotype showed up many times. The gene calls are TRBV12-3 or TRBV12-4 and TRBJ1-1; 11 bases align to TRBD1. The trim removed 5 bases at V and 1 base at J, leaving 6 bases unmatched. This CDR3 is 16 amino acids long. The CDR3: CASSPRTGGSNTEAFF. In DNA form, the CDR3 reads TGTGCCAGCAGTCCCCGGACAGGGGGCTCGAACACTGAAGCTTTCTTT.

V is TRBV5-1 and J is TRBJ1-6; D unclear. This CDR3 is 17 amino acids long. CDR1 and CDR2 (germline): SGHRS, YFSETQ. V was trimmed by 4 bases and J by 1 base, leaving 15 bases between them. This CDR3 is CASSLGRSGSYNSPLHF. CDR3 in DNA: TGCGCCAGCAGCCTCGGACGGTCTGGGTCCTATAATTCACCCCTCCACTTT.

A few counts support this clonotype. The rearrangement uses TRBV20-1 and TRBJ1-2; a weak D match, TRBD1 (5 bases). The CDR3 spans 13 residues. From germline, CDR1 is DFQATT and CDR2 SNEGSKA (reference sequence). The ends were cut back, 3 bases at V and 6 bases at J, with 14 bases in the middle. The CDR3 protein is CSASVREVHGYTF. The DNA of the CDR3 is TGCAGTGCTAGTGTCAGGGAGGTTCATGGCTACACCTTC.

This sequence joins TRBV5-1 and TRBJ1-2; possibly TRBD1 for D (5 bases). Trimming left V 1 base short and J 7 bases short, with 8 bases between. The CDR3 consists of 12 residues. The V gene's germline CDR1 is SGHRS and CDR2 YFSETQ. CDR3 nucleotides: TGCGCCAGCAGCTTGTCAGGGCCTGGCTACACCTTC. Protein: CASSLSGPGYTF.

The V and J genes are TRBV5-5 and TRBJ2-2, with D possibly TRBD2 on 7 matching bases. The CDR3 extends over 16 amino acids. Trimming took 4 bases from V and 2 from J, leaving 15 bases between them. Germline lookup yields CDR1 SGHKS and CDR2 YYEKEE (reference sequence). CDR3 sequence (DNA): TGTGCCAGCAGCCCCAAAGCGGGACAAAACACCGGGGAGCTGTTTTTT. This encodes CASSPKAGQNTGELFF.

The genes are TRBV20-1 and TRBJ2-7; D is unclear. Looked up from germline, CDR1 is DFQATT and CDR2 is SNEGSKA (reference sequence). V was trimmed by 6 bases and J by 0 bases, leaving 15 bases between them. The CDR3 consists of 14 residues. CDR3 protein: CSAYGITDSYEQYF. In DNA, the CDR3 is TGCAGTGCCTACGGTATAACCGACTCCTACGAGCAGTACTTC.

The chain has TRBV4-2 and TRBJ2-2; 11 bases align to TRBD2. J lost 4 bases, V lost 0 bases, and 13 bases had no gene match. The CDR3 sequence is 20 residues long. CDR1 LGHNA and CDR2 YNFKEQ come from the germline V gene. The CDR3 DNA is TGTGCCAGCAGCCAAGATCGTGGGACTAGCGGTACCCCGATCACCGGGGAGCTGTTTTTT. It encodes CASSQDRGTSGTPITGELFF.

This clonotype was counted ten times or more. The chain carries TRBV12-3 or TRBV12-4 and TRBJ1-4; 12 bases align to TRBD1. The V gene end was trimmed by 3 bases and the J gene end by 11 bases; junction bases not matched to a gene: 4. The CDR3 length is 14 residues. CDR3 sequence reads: CASSFGTGGRKLFF. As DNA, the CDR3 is TGTGCCAGCAGTTTCGGGACAGGGGGCAGGAAACTGTTTTTT.

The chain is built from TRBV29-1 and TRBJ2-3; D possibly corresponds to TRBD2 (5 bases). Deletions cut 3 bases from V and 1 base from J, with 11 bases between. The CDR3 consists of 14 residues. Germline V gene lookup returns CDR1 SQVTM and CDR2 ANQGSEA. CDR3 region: CSVDGAGGTDTQYF. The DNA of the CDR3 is TGCAGCGTTGATGGTGCCGGGGGCACAGATACGCAGTATTTT.

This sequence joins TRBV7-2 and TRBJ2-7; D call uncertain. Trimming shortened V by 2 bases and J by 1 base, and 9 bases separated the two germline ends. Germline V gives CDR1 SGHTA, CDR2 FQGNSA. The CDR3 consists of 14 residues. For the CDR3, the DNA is TGTGCCAGCAGCTTACTAACAGCGTCCTACGAGCAGTACTTC. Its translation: CASSLLTASYEQYF.

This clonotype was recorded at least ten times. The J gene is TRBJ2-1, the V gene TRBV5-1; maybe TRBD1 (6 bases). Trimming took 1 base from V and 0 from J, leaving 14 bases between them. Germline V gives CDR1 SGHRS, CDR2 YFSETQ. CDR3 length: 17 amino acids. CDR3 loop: CASSLLTGRSSYNEQFF. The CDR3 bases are TGCGCCAGCAGCTTGCTGACAGGCAGGAGCTCCTACAATGAGCAGTTCTTC.

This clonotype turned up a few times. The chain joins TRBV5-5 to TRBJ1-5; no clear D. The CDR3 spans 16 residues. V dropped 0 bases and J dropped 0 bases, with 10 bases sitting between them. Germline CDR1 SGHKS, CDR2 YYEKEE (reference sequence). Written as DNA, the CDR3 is TGTGCCAGCAGCTTGGGGGCATACTATAGCAATCAGCCCCAGCATTTT. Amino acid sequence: CASSLGAYYSNQPQHF.

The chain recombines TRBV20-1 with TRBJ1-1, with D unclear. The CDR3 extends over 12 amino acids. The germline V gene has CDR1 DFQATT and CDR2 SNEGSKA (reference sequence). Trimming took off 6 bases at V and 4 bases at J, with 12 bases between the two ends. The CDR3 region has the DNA TGCAGTGCCGGGAGGTTGGGCACTGAAGCTTTCTTT. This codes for CSAGRLGTEAFF.